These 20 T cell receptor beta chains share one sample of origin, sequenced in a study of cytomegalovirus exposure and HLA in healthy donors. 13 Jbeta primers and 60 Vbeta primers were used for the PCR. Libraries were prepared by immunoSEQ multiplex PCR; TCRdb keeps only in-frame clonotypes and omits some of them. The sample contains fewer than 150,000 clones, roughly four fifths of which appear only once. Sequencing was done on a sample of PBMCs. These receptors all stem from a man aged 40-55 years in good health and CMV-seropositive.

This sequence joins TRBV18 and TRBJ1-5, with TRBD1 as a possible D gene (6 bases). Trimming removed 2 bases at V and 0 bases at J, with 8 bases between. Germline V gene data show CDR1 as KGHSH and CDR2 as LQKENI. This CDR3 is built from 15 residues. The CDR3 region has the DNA TGTGCCAGCTCACCAGGGGGCCGTAGCAATCAGCCCCAGCATTTT. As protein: CASSPGGRSNQPQHF. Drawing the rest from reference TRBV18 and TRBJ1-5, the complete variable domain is NAGVMQNPRHLVRRRGQEARLRCSPMKGHSHVYWYRQLPEEGLKFMVYLQKENIIDESGMPKERFSAEFPKEGPSILRIQQVVRGDSAAYFCASSPGGRSNQPQHFGDGTRLSIL.

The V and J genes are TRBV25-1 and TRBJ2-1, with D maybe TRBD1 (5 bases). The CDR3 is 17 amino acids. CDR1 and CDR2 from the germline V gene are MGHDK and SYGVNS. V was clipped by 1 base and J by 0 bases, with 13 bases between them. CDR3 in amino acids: CASSELGQTHSYNEQFF. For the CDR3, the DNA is TGTGCCAGCAGTGAATTAGGACAAACCCACTCCTACAATGAGCAGTTCTTC.

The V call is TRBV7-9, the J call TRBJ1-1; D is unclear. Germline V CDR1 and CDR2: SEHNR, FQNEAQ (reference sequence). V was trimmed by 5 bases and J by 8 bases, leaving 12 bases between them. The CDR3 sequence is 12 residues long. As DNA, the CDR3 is TGTGCCAGCAGCACCGGTGTTAGAGAAGCTTTCTTT. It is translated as CASSTGVREAFF.

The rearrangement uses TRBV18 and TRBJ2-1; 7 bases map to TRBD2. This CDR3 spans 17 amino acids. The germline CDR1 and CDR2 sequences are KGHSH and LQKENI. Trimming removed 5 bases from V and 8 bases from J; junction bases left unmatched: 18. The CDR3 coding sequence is TGTGCCAGCTCAGCCGGGACTGGGACTATCCTTCGCTATGAGCAGTTCTTC. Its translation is CASSAGTGTILRYEQFF.

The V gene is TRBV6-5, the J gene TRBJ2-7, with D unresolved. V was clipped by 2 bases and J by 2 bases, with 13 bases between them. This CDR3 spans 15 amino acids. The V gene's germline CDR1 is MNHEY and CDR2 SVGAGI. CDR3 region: CASSYEPGTAYEQYF. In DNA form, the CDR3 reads TGTGCCAGCAGTTACGAACCCGGTACGGCCTACGAGCAGTACTTC.

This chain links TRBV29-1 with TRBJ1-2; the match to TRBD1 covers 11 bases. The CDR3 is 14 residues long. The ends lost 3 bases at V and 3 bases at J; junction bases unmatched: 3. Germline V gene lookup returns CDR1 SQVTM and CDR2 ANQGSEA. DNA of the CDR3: TGCAGCGTTGATGGGGGACAGGGGGACTATGGCTACACCTTC. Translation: CSVDGGQGDYGYTF.

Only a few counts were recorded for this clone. CDR3 sequence reads: CASSEGSGPYTDTQYF. The CDR3, as DNA: TGTGCCAGCAGCGAGGGCAGCGGGCCTTACACAGATACGCAGTATTTT. The chain couples TRBV9 to TRBJ2-3, with TRBD2 as a possible D gene (6 bases). The V end was cut by 3 bases, the J end by 2 bases, with 16 bases between. Germline V gene lookup returns CDR1 SGDLS and CDR2 YYNGEE. This CDR3 contains 16 residues.

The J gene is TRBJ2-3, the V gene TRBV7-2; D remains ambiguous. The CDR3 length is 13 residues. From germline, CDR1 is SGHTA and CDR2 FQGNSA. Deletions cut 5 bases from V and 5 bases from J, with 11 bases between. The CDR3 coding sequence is TGTGCCAGCAGCGCAGTTTATGAAGATACGCAGTATTTT. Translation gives CASSAVYEDTQYF.

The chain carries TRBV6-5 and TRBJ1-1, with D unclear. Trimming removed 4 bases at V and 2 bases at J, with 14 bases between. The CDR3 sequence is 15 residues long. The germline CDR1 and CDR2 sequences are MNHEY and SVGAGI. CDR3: CASSSGPRENTEAFF. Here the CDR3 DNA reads TGTGCCAGCAGTTCTGGCCCCCGGGAAAACACTGAAGCTTTCTTT.

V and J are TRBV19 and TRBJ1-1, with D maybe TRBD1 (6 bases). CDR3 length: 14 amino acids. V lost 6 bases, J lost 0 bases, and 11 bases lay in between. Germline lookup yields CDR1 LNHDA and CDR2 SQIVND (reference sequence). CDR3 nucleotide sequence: TGTGCCAGTAGCCCGGACAGCCTGAACACTGAAGCTTTCTTT. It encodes CASSPDSLNTEAFF.

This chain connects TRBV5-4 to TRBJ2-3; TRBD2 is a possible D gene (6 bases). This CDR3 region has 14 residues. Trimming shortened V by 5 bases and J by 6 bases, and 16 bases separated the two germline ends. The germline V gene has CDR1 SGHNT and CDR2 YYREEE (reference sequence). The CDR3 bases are TGTGCCAGCAGAGACGGGACTGCCAAGGATACGCAGTATTTT. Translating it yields CASRDGTAKDTQYF.

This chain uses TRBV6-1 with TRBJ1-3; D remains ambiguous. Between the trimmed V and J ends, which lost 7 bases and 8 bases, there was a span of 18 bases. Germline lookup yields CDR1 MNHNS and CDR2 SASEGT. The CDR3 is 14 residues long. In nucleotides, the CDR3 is TGTGCCAGCATCATGTCGAGTTTCTTGGACACCATATATTTT. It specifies CASIMSSFLDTIYF.

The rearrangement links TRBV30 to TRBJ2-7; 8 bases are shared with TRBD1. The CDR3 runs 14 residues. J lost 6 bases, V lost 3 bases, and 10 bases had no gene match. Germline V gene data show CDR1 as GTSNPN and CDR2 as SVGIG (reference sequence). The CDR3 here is CAWRKDRGRVEQYF. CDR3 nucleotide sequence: TGTGCCTGGAGGAAAGACAGGGGAAGGGTCGAGCAGTACTTC.

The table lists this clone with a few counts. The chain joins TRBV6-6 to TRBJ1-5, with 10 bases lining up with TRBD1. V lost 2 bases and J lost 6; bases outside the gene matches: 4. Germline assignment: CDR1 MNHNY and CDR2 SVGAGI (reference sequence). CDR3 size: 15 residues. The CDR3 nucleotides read TGTGCCAGCAGTTACCTGACAGGGGGCGGTCAGCCCCAGCATTTT. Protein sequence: CASSYLTGGGQPQHF.

CDR3 sequence reads: CASSPMRTGGNTGELFF. The CDR3, as DNA: TGTGCCAGCTCACCTATGCGGACAGGGGGGAACACCGGGGAGCTGTTTTTT. The chain uses TRBV18 and TRBJ2-2; 10 bases fit TRBD1. V shed 3 bases, J shed 1 base, and the junction held 5 bases outside the gene matches. CDR1 KGHSH and CDR2 LQKENI come from the germline V gene. The CDR3 sequence is 17 residues long. Supplemented by reference TRBV18 and TRBJ2-2, the full variable domain reads NAGVMQNPRHLVRRRGQEARLRCSPMKGHSHVYWYRQLPEEGLKFMVYLQKENIIDESGMPKERFSAEFPKEGPSILRIQQVVRGDSAAYFCASSPMRTGGNTGELFFGEGSRLTVL.

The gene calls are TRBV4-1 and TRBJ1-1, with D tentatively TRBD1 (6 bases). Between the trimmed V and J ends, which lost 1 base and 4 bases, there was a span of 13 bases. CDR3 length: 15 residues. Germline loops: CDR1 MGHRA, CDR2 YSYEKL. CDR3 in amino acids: CASSQAQGIRTEAFF. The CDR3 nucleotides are TGCGCCAGCAGCCAAGCTCAGGGGATTCGCACTGAAGCTTTCTTT.

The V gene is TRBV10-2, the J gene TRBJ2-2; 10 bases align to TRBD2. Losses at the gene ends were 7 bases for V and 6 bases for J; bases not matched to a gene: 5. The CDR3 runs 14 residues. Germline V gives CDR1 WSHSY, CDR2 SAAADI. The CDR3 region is CASTRAGGAGELFF. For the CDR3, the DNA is TGCGCCAGCACCCGAGCGGGAGGGGCCGGGGAGCTGTTTTTT.

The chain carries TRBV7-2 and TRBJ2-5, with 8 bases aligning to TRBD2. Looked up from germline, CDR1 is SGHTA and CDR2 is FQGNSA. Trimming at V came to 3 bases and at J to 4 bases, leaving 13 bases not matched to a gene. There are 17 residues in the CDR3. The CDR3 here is CASSLGGLSGGGETQYF. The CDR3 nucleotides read TGTGCCAGCAGCTTGGGGGGGTTGAGCGGGGGAGGAGAGACCCAGTACTTC.

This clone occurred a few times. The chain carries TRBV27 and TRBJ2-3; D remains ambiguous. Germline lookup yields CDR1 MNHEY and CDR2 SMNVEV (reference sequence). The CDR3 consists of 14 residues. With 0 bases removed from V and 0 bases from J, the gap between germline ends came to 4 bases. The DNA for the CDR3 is TGTGCCAGCAGTTTATCCCTGAGCACAGATACGCAGTATTTT. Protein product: CASSLSLSTDTQYF.

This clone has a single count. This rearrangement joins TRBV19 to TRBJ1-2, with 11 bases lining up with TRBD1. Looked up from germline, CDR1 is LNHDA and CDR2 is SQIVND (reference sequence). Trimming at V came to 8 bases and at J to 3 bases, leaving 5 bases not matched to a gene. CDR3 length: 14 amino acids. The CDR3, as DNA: TGTGCCAGTCGGGACAGGGGGGACTACTATGGCTACACCTTC. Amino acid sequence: CASRDRGDYYGYTF.